The source of this TCR beta chain is a study of T cells in Graves' hyperthyroidism and ophthalmopathy. Study details: Peripheral blood was acquired at first diagnosis, ahead of any therapy whatsoever.

Study results and caveats: Expanded thyroid clonotypes (above 0.001) were mostly also found in blood.

This clonotype was observed at least ten times. The antigen remains undetermined. RNA transcripts served as the template for amplifying TCR beta CDR3 regions. First-round RT-PCR with HTBI primers amplified the TCR CDR3 region. TCRdb analysed the multiplex PCR reads with MiXCR anew, one entry per CDR3 protein. The data hold fewer than 850,000 distinct CDR3 sequences, with 15% to 20% observed a single time. CDR1 and CDR2 (germline): DFQATT, SNEGSKA (reference sequence). This CDR3 region has 13 residues. J lost 2 bases, V lost 6 bases, and 3 bases had no gene match. The TCR comes from a man aged 50 or older with Graves' hyperthyroidism. Sequenced sample: blood. This sequence joins TRBV20-1 and TRBJ2-5, with TRBD2 identical over 10 bases. CDR3 bases: TGCAGTGCCCGGACTAGCGGTCAAGAGACCCAGTACTTC. Translating it yields CSARTSGQETQYF.